The 5 T cell receptor beta chains below come from one sample, sequenced in a study of tumor and adjacent non-tumor tissue in lung cancer. TCRbeta libraries were built with three rounds of nested PCR, modified from ARM-PCR. TCRdb reprocessed the multiplex PCR reads with MiXCR, giving one entry per CDR3 protein. The sample includes approximately 90,000 distinct CDR3 sequences, roughly 70% seen only once; the top ten take around 18%. This sample's RNA came from whole unsorted tissue. The sample taken for sequencing was lung tumor tissue. These receptors all stem from a man in his sixties with non-small cell lung cancer.

This clonotype came up many times. CDR3 residues: CSVGSGDGEQYF. The DNA of the CDR3 is TGCAGCGTTGGTTCCGGGGATGGCGAGCAGTACTTC. The V gene is TRBV29-1, the J gene TRBJ2-7, with D possibly matching TRBD2 (5 bases). There are 12 residues in the CDR3. V dropped 4 bases and J dropped 6 bases, with 13 bases sitting between them. Per the germline V gene, CDR1 is SQVTM and CDR2 is ANQGSEA.

Regarding this clonotype: A much larger clone lies a single base off, so this may be a read error. CDR3 residues: CASSLVLGGHLNTEAFF. In nucleotides, the CDR3 is TGTGCCAGCAGCTTGGTTTTAGGGGGACATCTGAACACTGAAGCTTTCTTT. The V and J genes are TRBV5-6 and TRBJ1-1; a possible D gene is TRBD1 (6 bases). V lost 0 bases to trimming and J lost 0 bases, with 15 bases between them. Germline values: CDR1 SGHDT, CDR2 YYEEEE. The CDR3 sequence is 17 residues long.

The J gene is TRBJ2-2, the V gene TRBV6-5, with D tentatively TRBD2 (6 bases). CDR3 length: 15 amino acids. Germline V gives CDR1 MNHEY, CDR2 SVGAGI. In DNA, the CDR3 is TGTGTCAGTAAAAAGACGGGGGCGAACACCGGGGAGCTGTTTTTT. It yields the protein CVSKKTGANTGELFF.

This clonotype has more than one count but fewer than ten. With a much larger clone just one base away, this may be a read error. The V call is TRBV20-1, the J call TRBJ2-2; no firm D call. V lost 7 bases to trimming and J lost 2 bases, with 8 bases between them. Germline V CDR1 and CDR2: DFQATT, SNEGSKA (reference sequence). CDR3 length equals 12 residues. CDR3 nucleotides: TGCAGTGATGGGCAAAACACCGGGGAGCTGTTTTTT. Amino acid sequence: CSDGQNTGELFF.

Regarding this clonotype: The junction departs from germline at one end; a sequencing error may be responsible. This sequence joins TRBV5-1 and TRBJ2-7; possible D gene TRBD1, 6 bases. The CDR3 has 13 residues. Germline V gene data show CDR1 as SGHRS and CDR2 as YFSETQ. This CDR3 is CASSLDRSYEQCF. Written as DNA, the CDR3 is TGCGCAAGCAGCCTGGACAGATCCTACGAGCAGTGCTTC.